The present TCR beta chain was sequenced within a study of cytomegalovirus exposure and HLA in healthy donors. Study-level findings and limits: Later on, an analysis tied under 20,000 TCR beta sequences to HLA alleles at 0.05 false discovery rate.

60 Vbeta and 13 Jbeta primers were used in PCR. Clones were sequenced by immunoSEQ multiplex PCR, and TCRdb holds only the in-frame ones, with some missing. The data show roughly 100,000 clones, over 75% seen once. The CDR3 has 16 amino acids. Germline V CDR1 and CDR2: MNHEY, SVGAGI. Deletions cut 2 bases from V and 0 bases from J, with 8 bases between. In regard to this clone: The antigen remains unidentified.

V is TRBV6-5 and J is TRBJ2-6; possibly TRBD2 for D (5 bases). Sequencing used PBMCs. This clonotype was obtained from a man aged 40-49 years in good health and CMV-seropositive. CDR3 sequence: CASSYGLNSGANVLTF. The CDR3, as DNA: TGTGCCAGCAGTTACGGACTGAACTCTGGGGCCAACGTCCTGACTTTC.